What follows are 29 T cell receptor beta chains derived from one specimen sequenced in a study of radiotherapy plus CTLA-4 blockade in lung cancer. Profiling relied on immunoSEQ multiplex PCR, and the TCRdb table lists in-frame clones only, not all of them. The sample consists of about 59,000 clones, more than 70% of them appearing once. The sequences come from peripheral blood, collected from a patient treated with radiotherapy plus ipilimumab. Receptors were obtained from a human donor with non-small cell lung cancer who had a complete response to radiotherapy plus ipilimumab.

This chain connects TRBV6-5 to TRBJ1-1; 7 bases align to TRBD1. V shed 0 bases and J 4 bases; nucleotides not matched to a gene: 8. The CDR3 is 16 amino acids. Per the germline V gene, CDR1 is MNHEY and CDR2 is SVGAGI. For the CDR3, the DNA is TGTGCCAGCAGTTACTCGAGGGGGCGCTTGGGCACTGAAGCTTTCTTT. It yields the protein CASSYSRGRLGTEAFF.

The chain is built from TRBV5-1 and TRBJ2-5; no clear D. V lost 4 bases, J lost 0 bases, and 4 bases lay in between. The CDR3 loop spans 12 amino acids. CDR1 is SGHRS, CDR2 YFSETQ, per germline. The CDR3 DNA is TGCGCCAGCAGCACGGACCAAGAGACCCAGTACTTC. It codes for CASSTDQETQYF.

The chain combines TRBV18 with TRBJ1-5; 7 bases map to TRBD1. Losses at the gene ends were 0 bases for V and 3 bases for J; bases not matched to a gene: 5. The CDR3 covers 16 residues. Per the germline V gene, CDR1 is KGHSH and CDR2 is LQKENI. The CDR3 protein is CASSPPGQADNQPQHF. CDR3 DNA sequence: TGTGCCAGCTCACCACCAGGACAGGCTGACAATCAGCCCCAGCATTTT.

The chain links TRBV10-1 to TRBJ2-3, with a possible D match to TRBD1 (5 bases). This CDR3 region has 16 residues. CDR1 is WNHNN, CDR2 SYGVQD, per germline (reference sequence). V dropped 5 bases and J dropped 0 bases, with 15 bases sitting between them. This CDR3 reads CASSFSRDSSTDTQYF. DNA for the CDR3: TGCGCCAGCAGTTTTAGCAGGGATTCTAGCACAGATACGCAGTATTTT.

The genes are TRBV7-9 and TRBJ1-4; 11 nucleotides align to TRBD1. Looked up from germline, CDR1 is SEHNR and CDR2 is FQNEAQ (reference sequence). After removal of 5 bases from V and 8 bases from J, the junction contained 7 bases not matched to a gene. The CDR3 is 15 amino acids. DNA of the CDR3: TGTGCCAGCAGCCAGGGACAGGGGGTTAAAGAAAAACTGTTTTTT. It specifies CASSQGQGVKEKLFF.

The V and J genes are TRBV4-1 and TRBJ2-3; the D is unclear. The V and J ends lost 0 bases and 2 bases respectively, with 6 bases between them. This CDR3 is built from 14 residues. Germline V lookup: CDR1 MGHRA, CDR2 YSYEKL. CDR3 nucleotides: TGCGCCAGCAGCCAAGACAGGAACACAGATACGCAGTATTTT. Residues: CASSQDRNTDTQYF.

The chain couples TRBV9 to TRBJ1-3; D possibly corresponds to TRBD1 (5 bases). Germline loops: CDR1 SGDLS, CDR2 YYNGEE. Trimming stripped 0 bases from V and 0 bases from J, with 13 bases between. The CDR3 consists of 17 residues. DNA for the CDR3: TGTGCCAGCAGCGTAGCTACTGGGGCTTTCTCTGGAAACACCATATATTTT. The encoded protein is CASSVATGAFSGNTIYF.

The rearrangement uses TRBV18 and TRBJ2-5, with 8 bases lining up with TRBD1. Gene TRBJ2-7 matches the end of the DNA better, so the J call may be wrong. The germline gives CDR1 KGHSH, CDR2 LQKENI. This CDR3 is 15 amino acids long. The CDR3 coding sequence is TGTGCCAGCTCACCACAAGGGACAGGAGACTACGAGCAGTACTTC. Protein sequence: CASSPQGTGDYEQYF.

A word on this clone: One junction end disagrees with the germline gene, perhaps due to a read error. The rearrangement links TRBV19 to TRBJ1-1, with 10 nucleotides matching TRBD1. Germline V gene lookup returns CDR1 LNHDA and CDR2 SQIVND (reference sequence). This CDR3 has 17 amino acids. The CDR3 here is CASRAGQGKGLNTEAFF. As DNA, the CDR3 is TGTGCTAGTAGAGCGGGACAGGGGAAAGGGCTGAACACTGAAGCTTTCTTT.

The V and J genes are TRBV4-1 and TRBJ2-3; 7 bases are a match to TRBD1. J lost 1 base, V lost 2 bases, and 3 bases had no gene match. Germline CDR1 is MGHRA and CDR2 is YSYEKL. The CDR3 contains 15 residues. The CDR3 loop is CASSQTGAGTDTQYF. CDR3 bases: TGCGCCAGCAGCCAAACAGGGGCGGGCACAGATACGCAGTATTTT.

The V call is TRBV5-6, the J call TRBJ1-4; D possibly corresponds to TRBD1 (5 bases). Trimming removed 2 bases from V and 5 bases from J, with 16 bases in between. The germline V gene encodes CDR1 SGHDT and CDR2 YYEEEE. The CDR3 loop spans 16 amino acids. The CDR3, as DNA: TGTGCCAGCAGCTTCCAGTTGCAGGGACTAAATGAAAAACTGTTTTTT. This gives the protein CASSFQLQGLNEKLFF.

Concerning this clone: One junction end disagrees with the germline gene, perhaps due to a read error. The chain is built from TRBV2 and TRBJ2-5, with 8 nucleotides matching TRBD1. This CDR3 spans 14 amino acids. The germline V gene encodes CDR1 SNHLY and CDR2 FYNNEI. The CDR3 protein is CASSRTTGEEAQYF. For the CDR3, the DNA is TGTGCCAGCAGTCGGACGACAGGGGAAGAGGCCCAGTACTTC.

The CDR3 loop reads CASSTGTSSVNEQFF. The DNA of the CDR3 is TGCGCCAGCAGTACCGGGACTAGCTCCGTCAATGAGCAGTTCTTC. The rearrangement joins TRBV5-1 to TRBJ2-1, with TRBD2 matching 9 bases. The CDR3 runs to 15 residues. Germline trimming cut 5 bases from V and 6 bases from J; bases unmatched to any gene: 9. Germline V lookup: CDR1 SGHRS, CDR2 YFSETQ.

CDR3 region: CASRPPGLRTDTQYF. The CDR3 DNA reads TGTGCCAGTAGGCCCCCGGGTCTTCGCACAGATACGCAGTATTTT. The chain couples TRBV19 to TRBJ2-3; D call uncertain. Germline V gene lookup returns CDR1 LNHDA and CDR2 SQIVND (reference sequence). V shed 6 bases and J shed 1 base, with 14 bases lying between them. The CDR3 consists of 15 residues.

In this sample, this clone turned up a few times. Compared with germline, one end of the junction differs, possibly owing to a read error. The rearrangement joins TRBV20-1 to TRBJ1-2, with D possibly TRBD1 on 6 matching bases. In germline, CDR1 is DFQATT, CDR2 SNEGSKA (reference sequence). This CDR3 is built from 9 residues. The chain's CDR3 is CSARLSDSF. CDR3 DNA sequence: TGCAGTGCTAGGCTTTCGGACAGCTTC.

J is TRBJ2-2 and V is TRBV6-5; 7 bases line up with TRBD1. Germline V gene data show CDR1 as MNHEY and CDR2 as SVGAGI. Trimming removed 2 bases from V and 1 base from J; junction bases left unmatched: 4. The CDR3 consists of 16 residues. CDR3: CASSYGGQVNTGELFF. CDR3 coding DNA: TGTGCCAGCAGTTACGGCGGACAGGTGAACACCGGGGAGCTGTTTTTT.

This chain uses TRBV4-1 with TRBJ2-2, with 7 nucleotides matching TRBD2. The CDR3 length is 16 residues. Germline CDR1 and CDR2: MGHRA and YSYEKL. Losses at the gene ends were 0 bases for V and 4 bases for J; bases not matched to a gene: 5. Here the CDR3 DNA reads TGCGCCAGCAGCCAAGAAGCGGGACGGAGCACCGGGGAGCTGTTTTTT. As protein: CASSQEAGRSTGELFF.

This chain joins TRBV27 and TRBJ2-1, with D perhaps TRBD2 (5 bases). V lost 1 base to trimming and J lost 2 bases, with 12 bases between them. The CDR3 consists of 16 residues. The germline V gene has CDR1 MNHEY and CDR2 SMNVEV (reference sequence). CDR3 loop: CASSLYDIGTYNEQFF. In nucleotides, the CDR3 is TGTGCCAGCAGTTTATATGATATCGGGACCTACAATGAGCAGTTCTTC.

In DNA form, the CDR3 reads TGTGCCAGCTCACCACAACAGGGCCCCTACGAGCAGTACTTC. Translation: CASSPQQGPYEQYF. The genes are TRBV18 and TRBJ2-7, with D possibly matching TRBD1 (6 bases). Per the germline V gene, CDR1 is KGHSH and CDR2 is LQKENI. The CDR3 spans 14 residues. The germline V and J ends were trimmed by 1 base and 2 bases, with 9 bases remaining between them.

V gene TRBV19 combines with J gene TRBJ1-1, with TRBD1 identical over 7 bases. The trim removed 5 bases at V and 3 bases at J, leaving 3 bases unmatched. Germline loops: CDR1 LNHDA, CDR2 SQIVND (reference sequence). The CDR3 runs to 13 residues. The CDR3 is CASSYRGDTEAFF. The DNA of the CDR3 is TGTGCCAGTAGTTACAGGGGAGACACTGAAGCTTTCTTT.

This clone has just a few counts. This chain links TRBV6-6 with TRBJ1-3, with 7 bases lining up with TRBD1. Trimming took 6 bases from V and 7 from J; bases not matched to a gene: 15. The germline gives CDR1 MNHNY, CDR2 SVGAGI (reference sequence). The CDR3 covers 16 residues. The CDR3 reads CASRLRDSRPRNTIYF. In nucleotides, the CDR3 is TGTGCCAGCAGACTCCGGGACAGCAGACCGAGGAACACCATATATTTT.

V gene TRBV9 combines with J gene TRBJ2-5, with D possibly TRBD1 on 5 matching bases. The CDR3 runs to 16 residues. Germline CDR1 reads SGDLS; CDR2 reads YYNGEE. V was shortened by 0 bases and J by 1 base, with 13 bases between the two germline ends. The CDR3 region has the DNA TGTGCCAGCAGCGTAGCTGTAGGGGTTGCCCAAGAGACCCAGTACTTC. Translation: CASSVAVGVAQETQYF.

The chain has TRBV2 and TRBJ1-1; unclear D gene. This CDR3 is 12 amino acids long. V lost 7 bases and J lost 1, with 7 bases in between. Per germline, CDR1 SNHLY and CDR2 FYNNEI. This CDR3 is CASNVQNTEAFF. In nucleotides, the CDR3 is TGTGCCAGCAATGTACAGAACACTGAAGCTTTCTTT.

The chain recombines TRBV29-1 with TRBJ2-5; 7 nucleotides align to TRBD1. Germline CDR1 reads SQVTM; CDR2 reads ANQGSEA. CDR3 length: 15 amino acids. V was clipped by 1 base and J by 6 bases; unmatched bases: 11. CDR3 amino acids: CSVEGGSGGLKTQYF. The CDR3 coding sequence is TGCAGCGTTGAAGGAGGGTCAGGGGGTTTGAAGACCCAGTACTTC. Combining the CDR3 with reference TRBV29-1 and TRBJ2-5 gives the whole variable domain SAVISQKPSRDICQRGTSLTIQCQVDSQVTMMFWYRQQPGQSLTLIATANQGSEATYESGFVIDKFPISRPNLTFSTLTVSNMSPEDSSIYLCSVEGGSGGLKTQYFGPGTRLLVL.

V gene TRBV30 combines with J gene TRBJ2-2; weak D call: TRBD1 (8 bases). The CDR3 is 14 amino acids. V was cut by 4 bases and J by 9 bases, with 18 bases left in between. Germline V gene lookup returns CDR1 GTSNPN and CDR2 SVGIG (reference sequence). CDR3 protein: CAWIFNRGGRELFF. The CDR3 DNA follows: TGTGCCTGGATTTTCAACAGGGGGGGTAGGGAGCTGTTTTTT.

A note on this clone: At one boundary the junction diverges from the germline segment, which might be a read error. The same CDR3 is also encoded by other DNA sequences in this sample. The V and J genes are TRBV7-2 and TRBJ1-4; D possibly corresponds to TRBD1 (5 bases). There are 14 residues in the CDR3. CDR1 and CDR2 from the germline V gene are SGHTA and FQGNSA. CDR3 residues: CASSKDLTVEKLFF. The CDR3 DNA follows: TGTGCCAGCAGCAAAGACCTGACAGTCGAAAAGCTGTTTTTT.

The CDR3 sequence: CASTRGVVNTEAFF. The CDR3 DNA sequence: TGTGCCAGCACCCGGGGGGTGGTTAACACTGAAGCTTTCTTT. V usage is TRBV7-2 and J usage is TRBJ1-1; TRBD1 might be the D (5 bases). V gave up 7 bases and J gave up 2 bases, with 14 bases separating them. The CDR3 extends over 14 amino acids. From germline, CDR1 is SGHTA and CDR2 FQGNSA.

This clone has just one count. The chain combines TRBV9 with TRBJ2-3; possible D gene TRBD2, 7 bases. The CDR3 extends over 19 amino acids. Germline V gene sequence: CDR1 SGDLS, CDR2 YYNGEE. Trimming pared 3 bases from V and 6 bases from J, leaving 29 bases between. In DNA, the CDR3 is TGTGCCAGCAGCGGACAACGTCTTCTTGTAGGGGGGGCTTATGATACGCAGTATTTT. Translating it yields CASSGQRLLVGGAYDTQYF.

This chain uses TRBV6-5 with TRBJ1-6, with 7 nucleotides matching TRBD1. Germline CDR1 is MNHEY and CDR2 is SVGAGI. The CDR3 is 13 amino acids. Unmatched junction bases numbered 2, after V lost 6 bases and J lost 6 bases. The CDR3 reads CASRGTVNSPLHF. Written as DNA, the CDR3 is TGTGCCAGCAGAGGGACAGTTAATTCACCCCTCCACTTT.